The 28 T cell receptor beta chains below come from one sample, sequenced in a study of T cell changes during pregnancy in multiple sclerosis (dated by TCRdb to about 2019). Libraries were constructed by the immunoSEQ multiplex PCR assay. The clones in this table, taken by TCRdb from immuneACCESS, are in-frame only. Not every clone is retained; where verified, under half of the shortfall comes from an unresolved V gene, and the cause of the rest is unknown. The sample has 25,000 to 35,000 clones on record, nearly 90% of them singletons. Around 0.8% of the sample belongs to the ten largest clones. Sequencing was performed on CD4+ T cells from peripheral blood mononuclear cells, taken in the second trimester of pregnancy. The origin of the receptors is a female donor with multiple sclerosis, enrolled in a pregnancy study.

The CDR3 coding sequence is TGCGCCAGCAGCTTGCTGAGCGGGGGTACGAATGAGCAGTTCTTC. Translated, it gives CASSLLSGGTNEQFF. V and J are TRBV5-1 and TRBJ2-1; 8 nucleotides agree with TRBD2. Unmatched junction bases numbered 7, after V lost 1 base and J lost 7 bases. The CDR3 is 15 amino acids. Germline V gives CDR1 SGHRS, CDR2 YFSETQ.

This rearrangement joins TRBV27 to TRBJ1-1; no clear D gene. Germline CDR1 MNHEY, CDR2 SMNVEV (reference sequence). The length of the CDR3 is 14 residues. The germline V and J ends were trimmed by 1 base and 0 bases, with 6 bases remaining between them. CDR3 DNA: TGTGCCAGCAGTTTATGGGCCGTGAACACTGAAGCTTTCTTT. It specifies CASSLWAVNTEAFF.

This chain links TRBV19 with TRBJ2-1; D perhaps matches TRBD1 (5 bases). The germline V gene has CDR1 LNHDA and CDR2 SQIVND (reference sequence). The CDR3 has 15 amino acids. The V end was cut by 6 bases, the J end by 3 bases, with 15 bases between. CDR3 loop: CASRQGRVGYNEQFF. CDR3 DNA: TGTGCCAGTAGGCAAGGCAGGGTTGGCTACAATGAGCAGTTCTTC.

The chain has TRBV6-4 and TRBJ1-2; D remains unclear. Per germline, CDR1 MRHNA and CDR2 SNTAGT. V lost 6 bases and J lost 4, with 18 bases in between. This CDR3 contains 15 residues. The CDR3 DNA is TGTGCCAGCAGACCAGAAGAGGACGGAGGCTATGGCTACACCTTC. It is translated as CASRPEEDGGYGYTF.

This chain links TRBV7-2 with TRBJ1-3, with a possible D match to TRBD1 (6 bases). The CDR3 has 15 residues. The V gene's germline CDR1 is SGHTA and CDR2 FQGNSA. Trimming shortened V by 1 base and J by 4 bases, and 11 bases separated the two germline ends. The CDR3 DNA is TGTGCCAGCAGCTTAGACAGGGTGTCCGGAAACACCATATATTTT. It is translated as CASSLDRVSGNTIYF.

The chain combines TRBV4-1 with TRBJ1-3; 9 bases match TRBD1. The CDR3 is 16 amino acids. CDR1 is MGHRA, CDR2 YSYEKL, per germline. V was clipped by 1 base and J by 0 bases; unmatched bases: 1. DNA of the CDR3: TGCGCCAGCAGCCAAGCGGACAGGGGCTCTGGAAACACCATATATTTT. This encodes CASSQADRGSGNTIYF.

This clone was found once. The chain employs TRBV7-3 and TRBJ2-1; TRBD2 matches at 10 bases. The CDR3 has 14 amino acids. Germline V gene data show CDR1 as SGHTA and CDR2 as FQGTGA. The V and J ends lost 3 bases and 6 bases, in that order; junction bases with no gene match: 2. This CDR3 reads CASSFSGGSNEQFF. CDR3 nucleotides: TGTGCCAGCAGCTTTAGCGGGGGGTCCAATGAGCAGTTCTTC.

J is TRBJ2-1 and V is TRBV7-9; 11 bases fit TRBD2. The CDR3 is made up of 14 amino acids. CDR1 is SEHNR and CDR2 is FQNEAQ in the germline V gene (reference sequence). V shed 5 bases and J 5 bases; nucleotides not matched to a gene: 2. The CDR3 sequence: CASSVGLADNEQFF. The CDR3 DNA reads TGTGCCAGCAGCGTGGGACTAGCGGACAATGAGCAGTTCTTC.

The rearrangement joins TRBV2 to TRBJ2-6, with no clear D. Germline V gene sequence: CDR1 SNHLY, CDR2 FYNNEI. CDR3 size: 16 residues. Trimming pared 4 bases from V and 0 bases from J, leaving 10 bases between. CDR3: CASSGEESSGANVLTF. CDR3 in DNA: TGTGCCAGCAGTGGAGAGGAGAGCTCTGGGGCCAACGTCCTGACTTTC.

The rearrangement joins TRBV7-2 to TRBJ2-7; D is perhaps TRBD1 (6 bases). This CDR3 comprises 15 residues. Trimming pared 1 base from V and 2 bases from J, leaving 12 bases between. CDR1 is SGHTA, CDR2 FQGNSA, per germline. The CDR3 loop is CASSLGPGTTYEQYF. CDR3 in DNA: TGTGCCAGCAGCTTAGGCCCAGGGACAACCTACGAGCAGTACTTC.

V and J are TRBV5-1 and TRBJ1-2, with no clear D. CDR1 and CDR2 from the germline V gene are SGHRS and YFSETQ. CDR3 length: 14 amino acids. V was clipped by 0 bases and J by 0 bases, with 6 bases between them. The CDR3 here is CASSLESPNYGYTF. The CDR3 bases are TGCGCCAGCAGCTTGGAAAGCCCTAACTATGGCTACACCTTC.

This chain connects TRBV7-2 to TRBJ1-1, with a weak D call TRBD1 (6 bases). The germline V and J ends were trimmed by 5 bases and 5 bases, with 21 bases remaining between them. The length of the CDR3 is 16 residues. CDR1 and CDR2 from the germline V gene are SGHTA and FQGNSA. For the CDR3, the DNA is TGTGCCAGCAGCCCGAGGGGGAGGGAGATGAGGACTGAAGCTTTCTTT. Residues: CASSPRGREMRTEAFF. The variable domain in full, with the rest retrieved from reference TRBV7-2 and TRBJ1-1, is GAGVSQSPSNKVTEKGKDVELRCDPISGHTALYWYRQSLGQGLEFLIYFQGNSAPDKSGLPSDRFSAERTGGSVSTLTIQRTQQEDSAVYLCASSPRGREMRTEAFFGQGTRLTVV.

J is TRBJ2-3 and V is TRBV5-1, with 8 bases that match TRBD2. V lost 8 bases to trimming and J lost 2 bases; unmatched junction nucleotides: 4. This CDR3 region has 13 residues. The germline V gene has CDR1 SGHRS and CDR2 YFSETQ. In DNA form, the CDR3 reads TGCGCCAGGTGGCGGGGGGCCACAGATACGCAGTATTTT. It specifies CARWRGATDTQYF. Combining the CDR3 with reference TRBV5-1 and TRBJ2-3 gives the whole variable domain KAGVTQTPRYLIKTRGQQVTLSCSPISGHRSVSWYQQTPGQGLQFLFEYFSETQRNKGNFPGRFSGRQFSNSRSEMNVSTLELGDSALYLCARWRGATDTQYFGPGTRLTVL.

The gene calls are TRBV9 and TRBJ1-3; TRBD1 matches at 7 bases. The CDR3 is 18 residues long. V was clipped by 5 bases and J by 4 bases; unmatched bases: 18. CDR1 and CDR2 from the germline V gene are SGDLS and YYNGEE. The CDR3 region is CASSAGTGAELGGNTIYF. DNA of the CDR3: TGTGCCAGCAGTGCCGGTACAGGGGCTGAGCTCGGCGGAAACACCATATATTTT.

The gene calls are TRBV4-1 and TRBJ1-5; 8 nucleotides agree with TRBD1. V shed 0 bases and J 3 bases; nucleotides not matched to a gene: 7. CDR1 and CDR2 from the germline V gene are MGHRA and YSYEKL. The CDR3 contains 17 residues. CDR3 nucleotide sequence: TGCGCCAGCAGCCAAGATAGGAACAGGGGGGACAATCAGCCCCAGCATTTT. Translation: CASSQDRNRGDNQPQHF.

V is TRBV7-9 and J is TRBJ1-2, with a possible D match to TRBD1 (6 bases). In germline, CDR1 is SEHNR, CDR2 FQNEAQ (reference sequence). V was clipped by 4 bases and J by 4 bases, with 10 bases between them. This CDR3 has 13 amino acids. The CDR3 DNA follows: TGTGCCAGCAGCTGGGACAATTCCTATGGCTACACCTTC. It codes for CASSWDNSYGYTF.

The CDR3 spells CSVAIQGGETQYF. The CDR3 bases are TGCAGCGTTGCGATACAGGGGGGAGAGACCCAGTACTTC. The chain carries TRBV29-1 and TRBJ2-5; TRBD1 matches 8 bases. CDR3 length: 13 amino acids. The junction had 5 bases not matched to a gene; V was cut back by 4 bases and J by 4 bases. Germline V gene sequence: CDR1 SQVTM, CDR2 ANQGSEA.

V gene TRBV9 combines with J gene TRBJ1-2; 8 bases are shared with TRBD1. Germline CDR1 and CDR2: SGDLS and YYNGEE. This CDR3 is built from 15 residues. V shed 0 bases and J 7 bases; nucleotides not matched to a gene: 8. The CDR3 region has the DNA TGTGCCAGCAGCGTAGAGTTCAGGGGGCATTCTGGCTACACCTTC. It codes for CASSVEFRGHSGYTF.

The chain combines TRBV7-8 with TRBJ2-7; a possible D gene is TRBD1 (6 bases). The CDR3 is made up of 17 amino acids. With 5 bases removed from V and 2 bases from J, the gap between germline ends came to 22 bases. Germline V gives CDR1 SGHVS, CDR2 FQNEAQ. CDR3 nucleotide sequence: TGTGCCAGCAGCCCCGCCATGATTGGGGGCCCCACCTACGAGCAGTACTTC. This codes for CASSPAMIGGPTYEQYF.

The chain links TRBV10-2 to TRBJ2-3, with 8 bases lining up with TRBD2. J gave up 5 bases and V 6 bases, and 7 bases lay outside the gene matches. This CDR3 spans 14 amino acids. Germline loops: CDR1 WSHSY, CDR2 SAAADI. CDR3 coding DNA: TGCGCCAGCAGCCCCGGGACTAGTGTAGATACGCAGTATTTT. Translated, it gives CASSPGTSVDTQYF.

CDR3 region: CASSTPSGVGEKLFF. Written as DNA, the CDR3 is TGTGCCAGCAGTACCCCTTCAGGGGTCGGTGAAAAACTGTTTTTT. The chain carries TRBV27 and TRBJ1-4; a possible D gene is TRBD1 (6 bases). V lost 5 bases, J lost 7 bases, and 17 bases lay in between. The CDR3 totals 15 residues. CDR1 and CDR2 from the germline V gene are MNHEY and SMNVEV (reference sequence). Combining the CDR3 with reference TRBV27 and TRBJ1-4 gives the whole variable domain EAQVTQNPRYLITVTGKKLTVTCSQNMNHEYMSWYRQDPGLGLRQIYYSMNVEVTDKGDVPEGYKVSRKEKRNFPLILESPSPNQTSLYFCASSTPSGVGEKLFFGSGTQLSVL.

The chain employs TRBV9 and TRBJ2-7, with 8 nucleotides matching TRBD1. J gave up 4 bases and V 4 bases, and 16 bases lay outside the gene matches. CDR3 length: 17 amino acids. CDR1 is SGDLS, CDR2 YYNGEE, per germline. The CDR3 protein is CASSRSIPGGVRYEQYF. In nucleotides, the CDR3 is TGTGCCAGCAGCCGCTCCATACCAGGGGGCGTCAGGTACGAGCAGTACTTC.

J is TRBJ1-5 and V is TRBV2; the D is unclear. Trimming left V 4 bases short and J 0 bases short, with 7 bases between. This CDR3 comprises 14 residues. Germline CDR1 SNHLY, CDR2 FYNNEI. The CDR3 DNA sequence: TGTGCCAGCAGTGGAATGAGTAGCAATCAGCCCCAGCATTTT. Translated: CASSGMSSNQPQHF.

V gene TRBV5-1 combines with J gene TRBJ1-5, with no clear D. V was clipped by 4 bases and J by 7 bases, with 12 bases between them. The germline CDR1 and CDR2 sequences are SGHRS and YFSETQ. The CDR3 has 13 residues. The CDR3 bases are TGCGCCAGCAGCCGGGATGTGGGACAGCCCCAGCATTTT. Residues: CASSRDVGQPQHF.

The chain joins TRBV5-1 to TRBJ2-1; possible D gene TRBD2, 7 bases. Trimming stripped 0 bases from V and 4 bases from J, with 14 bases between. The CDR3 consists of 16 residues. Germline values: CDR1 SGHRS, CDR2 YFSETQ. The CDR3 nucleotides are TGCGCCAGCAGCTTGGCCGGAGGGGGGGGTTACAATGAGCAGTTCTTC. Translated: CASSLAGGGGYNEQFF.

The gene calls are TRBV28 and TRBJ1-6, with 10 bases aligning to TRBD1. Germline CDR1 MDHEN, CDR2 SYDVKM. This CDR3 region has 16 residues. Trimming at V came to 8 bases and at J to 5 bases, leaving 9 bases not matched to a gene. The chain's CDR3 is CASSRGGQGHNSPLHF. The CDR3 nucleotides read TGTGCCAGCTCCCGGGGGGGACAGGGGCATAATTCACCCCTCCACTTT.

The chain employs TRBV5-6 and TRBJ1-6, with 9 bases identical to TRBD1. This CDR3 spans 14 amino acids. Germline trimming cut 4 bases from V and 7 bases from J; bases unmatched to any gene: 3. Per the germline V gene, CDR1 is SGHDT and CDR2 is YYEEEE. CDR3 protein: CASSHGTGNSPLHF. CDR3 DNA: TGTGCCAGCAGCCACGGGACAGGGAATTCACCCCTCCACTTT.

This sequence joins TRBV5-6 and TRBJ2-5; D possibly corresponds to TRBD2 (6 bases). Germline CDR1 reads SGHDT; CDR2 reads YYEEEE. This CDR3 has 16 residues. The ends were cut back, 1 base at V and 9 bases at J, with 22 bases in the middle. CDR3 coding DNA: TGTGCCAGCAGCTTGCCTCCCCTGGGGATCGGGGAGGCCCAGTACTTC. The encoded protein is CASSLPPLGIGEAQYF.